These 10 T cell receptor beta chains were sequenced from one sample in a study of T-cell reconstitution after alpha-beta-depleted transplantation in children. Researchers prepared the TCRbeta library using unique molecular identifiers, the study reports. One entry per CDR3 protein results from TCRdb running MiXCR on the PCR reads. The sample carries approximately 1,000,000 distinct CDR3 sequences, roughly 29% recorded once. The sample here was PBMCs, mostly from graft donor cells, taken 360 days after TCRalphabeta/CD19-depleted stem cell transplant. These receptors all stem from a boy under three years old who had a stem cell transplant for SCID, so the T cells may come from the graft donor.

The chain uses TRBV10-3 and TRBJ2-7; D gene uncertain. CDR3 size: 16 residues. Germline CDR1 reads ENHRY; CDR2 reads SYGVKD. Trimming pared 3 bases from V and 3 bases from J, leaving 18 bases between. The CDR3 protein is CAISDPTRAVVYEQYF. For the CDR3, the DNA is TGTGCCATCAGTGACCCGACAAGGGCCGTCGTCTACGAGCAGTACTTC.

This clonotype was detected once. The V gene is TRBV12-3 or TRBV12-4, the J gene TRBJ2-5; D unclear. The length of the CDR3 is 14 residues. V lost 3 bases, J lost 5 bases, and 13 bases lay in between. This CDR3 reads CASSFYLARETQYF. In DNA, the CDR3 is TGTGCCAGCAGTTTCTATCTCGCCAGGGAGACCCAGTACTTC.

The rearrangement links TRBV3-1 to TRBJ2-3; D might be TRBD2 (7 bases). The CDR3 runs 16 residues. Germline V CDR1 and CDR2: LGHDT, YNNKEL (reference sequence). V lost 1 base, J lost 3 bases, and 14 bases lay in between. In DNA, the CDR3 is TGTGCCAGCAGCCAAGCTTTCGGGGGGCGGACAGATACGCAGTATTTT. Protein product: CASSQAFGGRTDTQYF.

The chain employs TRBV5-5 and TRBJ2-1, with TRBD2 matching 10 bases. This CDR3 has 14 amino acids. The germline V gene has CDR1 SGHKS and CDR2 YYEKEE (reference sequence). V lost 4 bases to trimming and J lost 8 bases; unmatched junction nucleotides: 6. The CDR3 DNA sequence: TGTGCCAGCAGCCAACTAGCGGGGATCCATGAGCAGTTCTTC. Translating gives CASSQLAGIHEQFF.

This clonotype has only a few counts. This rearrangement joins TRBV24-1 to TRBJ2-7; D is perhaps TRBD1 or TRBD2 (5 bases each). The germline V gene has CDR1 KGHDR and CDR2 SFDVKD. Trimming took off 6 bases at V and 1 base at J, with 21 bases between the two ends. The CDR3 consists of 17 residues. CDR3 loop: CATSRGPGRSNSYEQYF. For the CDR3, the DNA is TGTGCCACCAGTCGCGGGCCGGGACGGAGTAATTCCTACGAGCAGTACTTC.

The J gene is TRBJ1-4, the V gene TRBV25-1, with D tentatively TRBD1 (5 bases). Germline V gene lookup returns CDR1 MGHDK and CDR2 SYGVNS. V shed 4 bases and J shed 3 bases, with 15 bases lying between them. The CDR3 consists of 16 residues. The CDR3 region is CASSAGPASANEKLFF. CDR3 bases: TGTGCCAGCAGTGCGGGGCCAGCCAGCGCTAATGAAAAACTGTTTTTT. Using reference TRBV25-1 and TRBJ1-4 for the parts outside the CDR3, the full variable domain is EADIYQTPRYLVIGTGKKITLECSQTMGHDKMYWYQQDPGMELHLIHYSYGVNSTEKGDLSSESTVSRIRTEHFPLTLESARPSHTSQYLCASSAGPASANEKLFFGSGTQLSVL.

The chain uses TRBV5-6 and TRBJ2-3; D perhaps matches TRBD2 (6 bases). V lost 0 bases, J lost 1 base, and 12 bases lay in between. Germline CDR1 reads SGHDT; CDR2 reads YYEEEE. The CDR3 totals 16 residues. The CDR3 spells CASSLVWGLGTDTQYF. CDR3 bases: TGTGCCAGCAGCTTGGTTTGGGGACTTGGCACAGATACGCAGTATTTT. The whole variable domain, remainder taken from reference TRBV5-6 and TRBJ2-3, is DAGVTQSPTHLIKTRGQQVTLRCSPKSGHDTVSWYQQALGQGPQFIFQYYEEEERQRGNFPDRFSGHQFPNYSSELNVNALLLGDSALYLCASSLVWGLGTDTQYFGPGTRLTVL.

This clonotype was picked up a small number of times. The J gene is TRBJ2-7, the V gene TRBV10-3; D is tentatively TRBD1 or TRBD2 (6 bases each). This CDR3 comprises 14 residues. The germline V gene has CDR1 ENHRY and CDR2 SYGVKD. V lost 11 bases and J lost 1, with 18 bases in between. In DNA, the CDR3 is TGTGCCTCCGGGGGCAGGGATGTATCCTACGAGCAGTACTTC. Residues: CASGGRDVSYEQYF.

The rearrangement uses TRBV5-1 and TRBJ2-3, with a tentative D call TRBD1 (7 bases). Trimming shortened V by 2 bases and J by 5 bases, and 24 bases separated the two germline ends. This CDR3 is built from 18 residues. Germline V gene lookup returns CDR1 SGHRS and CDR2 YFSETQ. CDR3 sequence reads: CASSFSLNGGGAGDTQYF. CDR3 bases: TGCGCCAGCAGCTTCTCTCTAAATGGAGGGGGCGCGGGAGATACGCAGTATTTT.

This clonotype was picked up a small number of times. The chain combines TRBV5-5 with TRBJ2-3; the match to TRBD2 covers 7 bases. The V gene's germline CDR1 is SGHKS and CDR2 YYEKEE (reference sequence). V lost 3 bases, J lost 5 bases, and 9 bases stayed unmatched. The length of the CDR3 is 15 residues. CDR3 amino acids: CASSSAGLGIDTQYF. The CDR3 region has the DNA TGTGCCAGCAGCTCGGCCGGACTAGGAATAGATACGCAGTATTTT.